A selection of T cell receptor beta chains follows, all from one sample in a study of blood T cells in healthy people across ages. TCRdb redid the calling of the 5' RACE reads with MiXCR, one entry per CDR3 protein. The sample includes fewer than 2,000,000 distinct CDR3 sequences, 30% to 40% of them seen just once. The specimen sequenced was blood. Source of these receptors: a woman in her twenties or thirties in good health. Each CDR3 is given with its conserved first and last residue. A D gene is named only where the DNA matches it firmly. Part of the rows lack a size; the others show once, few, many or a class for expanded clones.

DNA: TGTGCCAGCAGTCCTAGTTCTAGCGGACTCACAGATACGCAGTATTTT
CDR3: CASSPSSSGLTDTQYF
D: TRBD2
J: TRBJ2-3
size: .
V: TRBV12-3/TRBV12-4

DNA: TGTGCCAGCGGGACAGGGGCGGTCAGGGAGCAGTTCTTC
CDR3: CASGTGAVREQFF
D: TRBD1
J: TRBJ2-1
size: .
V: TRBV27

DNA: TGTTCCAGCAGCTTACGGGGAGCGAGAACCTACGAGCAGTACTTC
CDR3: CSSSLRGARTYEQYF
D: .
J: TRBJ2-7
size: .
V: TRBV11-2

DNA: TGTGCCACCAGCAGTGGGATTCTAGCGGGAGGTCGCCCGGGATCCTACAATGAGCAGTTCTTC
CDR3: CATSSGILAGGRPGSYNEQFF
D: TRBD2
J: TRBJ2-1
size: few
V: TRBV15

DNA: TGTGCCAGCTTCAGCGGGGGGCTAGCGGGGGCACTATACAATGAGCAGTTCTTC
CDR3: CASFSGGLAGALYNEQFF
D: TRBD2
J: TRBJ2-1
size: .
V: TRBV6-1

DNA: TGCAGTGCTAGAGATCATGGGACAGGGGACTCCTACGGGCAGTACTTC
CDR3: CSARDHGTGDSYGQYF
D: TRBD1
J: TRBJ2-7
size: .
V: TRBV20-1

DNA: TGTGCCAGCAGAGGACAGGGAGACACTGAAGCTTTCTTT
CDR3: CASRGQGDTEAFF
D: TRBD1
J: TRBJ1-1
size: few
V: TRBV6-1

DNA: TGCAGTGGCAGGGAAGGGGGGGCTTGGCGTGAAAAACTGTTTTTT
CDR3: CSGREGGAWREKLFF
D: .
J: TRBJ1-4
size: .
V: TRBV20-1

DNA: TGTGCCTGGAGGGCAGGCCCCGTCTTCTATGGCTACACCTTC
CDR3: CAWRAGPVFYGYTF
D: .
J: TRBJ1-2
size: .
V: TRBV30

DNA: TGCAGTGCCCGGACAGGGATCCGCGAGCAGTACTTC
CDR3: CSARTGIREQYF
D: TRBD1
J: TRBJ2-7
size: .
V: TRBV20-1

DNA: TGTGCCATCCCGGGACTAGCGGGAGTCATCGGGGAGCTGTTTTTT
CDR3: CAIPGLAGVIGELFF
D: TRBD2
J: TRBJ2-2
size: .
V: TRBV10-3

DNA: TGTGCCTGCAGCCTAAATCCCCGGGGCACAGATACGCAGTATTTT
CDR3: CACSLNPRGTDTQYF
D: .
J: TRBJ2-3
size: .
V: TRBV7-3

DNA: TGTGCCAGCAGCCCCCCCATCGGGGGTCGAAGGGGCACAGATACGCAGTATTTT
CDR3: CASSPPIGGRRGTDTQYF
D: .
J: TRBJ2-3
size: many
V: TRBV5-4

DNA: TGTACCATCAGTGATAGTAGGGACGCTGAAGCTTTCTTT
CDR3: CTISDSRDAEAFF
D: .
J: TRBJ1-1
size: .
V: TRBV10-3

DNA: TGCAGTGCTAGAGAGCCGGGCAGATACAATGAGCAGTTCTTC
CDR3: CSAREPGRYNEQFF
D: .
J: TRBJ2-1
size: .
V: TRBV20-1

DNA: TGCAGTGCTGACGCGGGTTCCTACAATGAGCAGTTCTTC
CDR3: CSADAGSYNEQFF
D: .
J: TRBJ2-1
size: .
V: TRBV20-1

DNA: TGTGCCATCAGACAAAGTGCAACTAATGGAAAACTGTTTTTT
CDR3: CAIRQSATNGKLFF
D: .
J: TRBJ1-4
size: .
V: TRBV10-3

DNA: TGCAGCGTAGATAATAGCGGTAGCTCCTACAATGAGCAGTTCTTC
CDR3: CSVDNSGSSYNEQFF
D: .
J: TRBJ2-1
size: .
V: TRBV29-1